This T cell receptor beta chain was captured in a study of metastatic and nonmetastatic thyroid tumors. Study-level background: Patients with malignant and benign thyroid disease provided blood and tumor or nodule tissue, whose repertoires were compared.

This clone is medium-sized by share. Its antigen remains unknown. Study-wide results and limits: Reportedly, malignant thyroid tumors had significantly higher TCR beta diversity than benign nodules, in blood and tumor.

From the PCR reads, TCRdb re-called clones with MiXCR. This sample has roughly 13,000 clones; roughly 31% occur once, and the top ten carry 15% to 19%. Treatment of any kind had been given to no patient before thyroid surgery. The sequence came from a male donor with papillary thyroid cancer or a benign thyroid nodule (not recorded which). Some clones in this sample may be carry-over from other donors' samples. Sequenced sample: tumor tissue.

CDR3 amino acids: CASSLNPAGADTQYF. CDR3 bases: TGCGCCAGCAGCTTGAATCCAGCGGGAGCAGATACGCAGTATTTT. The chain is built from TRBV5-1 and TRBJ2-3; 8 nucleotides align to TRBD2. The CDR3 loop spans 15 amino acids. V lost 1 base and J lost 4; bases outside the gene matches: 5. The germline CDR1 and CDR2 sequences are SGHRS and YFSETQ. Filled out from reference TRBV5-1 and TRBJ2-3, the complete variable domain reads KAGVTQTPRYLIKTRGQQVTLSCSPISGHRSVSWYQQTPGQGLQFLFEYFSETQRNKGNFPGRFSGRQFSNSRSEMNVSTLELGDSALYLCASSLNPAGADTQYFGPGTRLTVL.